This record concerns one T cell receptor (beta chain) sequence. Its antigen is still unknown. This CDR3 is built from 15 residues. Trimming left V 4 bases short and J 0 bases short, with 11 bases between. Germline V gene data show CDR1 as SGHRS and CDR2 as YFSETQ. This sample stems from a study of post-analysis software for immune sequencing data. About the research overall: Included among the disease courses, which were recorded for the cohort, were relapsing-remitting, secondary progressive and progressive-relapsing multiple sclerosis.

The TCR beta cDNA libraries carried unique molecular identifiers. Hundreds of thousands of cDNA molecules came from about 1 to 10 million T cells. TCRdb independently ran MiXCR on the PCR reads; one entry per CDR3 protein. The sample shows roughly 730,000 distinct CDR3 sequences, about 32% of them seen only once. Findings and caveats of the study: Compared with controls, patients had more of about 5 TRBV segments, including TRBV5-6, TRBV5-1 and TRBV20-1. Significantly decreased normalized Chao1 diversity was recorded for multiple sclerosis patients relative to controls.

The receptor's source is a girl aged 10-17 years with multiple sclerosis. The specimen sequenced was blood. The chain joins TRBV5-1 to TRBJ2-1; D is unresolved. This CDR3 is CASSPDLNSYNEQFF. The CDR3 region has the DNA TGCGCCAGCAGCCCAGACCTGAACTCCTACAATGAGCAGTTCTTC.